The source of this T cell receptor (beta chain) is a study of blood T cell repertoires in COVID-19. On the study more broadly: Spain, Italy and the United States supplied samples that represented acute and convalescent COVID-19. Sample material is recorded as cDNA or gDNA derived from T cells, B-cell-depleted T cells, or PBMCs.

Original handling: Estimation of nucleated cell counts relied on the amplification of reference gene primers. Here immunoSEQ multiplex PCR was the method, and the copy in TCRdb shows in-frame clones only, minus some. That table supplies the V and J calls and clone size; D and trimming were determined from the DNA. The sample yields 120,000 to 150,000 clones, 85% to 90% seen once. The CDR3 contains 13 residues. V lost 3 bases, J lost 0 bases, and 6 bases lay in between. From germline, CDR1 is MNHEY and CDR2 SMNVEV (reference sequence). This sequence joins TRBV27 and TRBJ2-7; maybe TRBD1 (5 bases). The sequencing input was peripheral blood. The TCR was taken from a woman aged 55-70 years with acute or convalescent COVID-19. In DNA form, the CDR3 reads TGTGCCAGCAGTTTCAGGGTCTCCTACGAGCAGTACTTC. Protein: CASSFRVSYEQYF.